This T cell receptor (beta chain) was identified during a study of identical twins. The germline V and J ends were trimmed by 4 bases and 2 bases, with 13 bases remaining between them. The CDR3 sequence is 14 residues long. The V gene's germline CDR1 is GTSNPN and CDR2 SVGIG (reference sequence). Findings of the study overall: Conclusions rested on cross-sectional statistics rather than following the same donors.

This clonotype was seen a handful of times. Its antigen is still unknown. Each CDR3 protein is one row after TCRdb ran MiXCR on the 5' RACE reads. This table holds some 97,000 distinct CDR3 sequences, 5.9% found once. Sequencing was carried out using memory T cells sorted from blood. The clonotype originates from a woman aged 45-60 years in good health. The chain links TRBV30 to TRBJ2-3; tentatively, D is TRBD2 (5 bases). The CDR3 loop is CAWTLTGITDTQYF. The CDR3 DNA sequence: TGTGCCTGGACCTTGACCGGGATCACAGATACGCAGTATTTT.